This T cell receptor beta chain was profiled in a study of PD-1 blockade in classical Hodgkin lymphoma. Study-wide findings and caveats: As was reported, newly diagnosed patients showed lower baseline TCR diversity than healthy donors did.

Comment on this clone: Its specificity is not known.

This CDR3 is 15 amino acids long. Germline loops: CDR1 MGHRA, CDR2 YSYEKL. Trimming took 2 bases from V and 3 from J; bases not matched to a gene: 3. The time point here: newly diagnosed, previously untreated cHL patient sample. Sequencing was performed with immunoSEQ multiplex PCR; in TCRdb, only in-frame clones are kept and a portion is missing. The sample shows some 28,000 clones, about 89% of them seen only once. Sequencing was carried out using peripheral blood mononuclear cells (PBMCs). This receptor was identified in a human donor with classical Hodgkin lymphoma. This rearrangement joins TRBV4-1 to TRBJ2-1; TRBD2 matches at 8 bases. The CDR3 loop is CASSQTGTSYNEQFF. CDR3 DNA: TGCGCCAGCAGCCAAACCGGGACTAGCTACAATGAGCAGTTCTTC.